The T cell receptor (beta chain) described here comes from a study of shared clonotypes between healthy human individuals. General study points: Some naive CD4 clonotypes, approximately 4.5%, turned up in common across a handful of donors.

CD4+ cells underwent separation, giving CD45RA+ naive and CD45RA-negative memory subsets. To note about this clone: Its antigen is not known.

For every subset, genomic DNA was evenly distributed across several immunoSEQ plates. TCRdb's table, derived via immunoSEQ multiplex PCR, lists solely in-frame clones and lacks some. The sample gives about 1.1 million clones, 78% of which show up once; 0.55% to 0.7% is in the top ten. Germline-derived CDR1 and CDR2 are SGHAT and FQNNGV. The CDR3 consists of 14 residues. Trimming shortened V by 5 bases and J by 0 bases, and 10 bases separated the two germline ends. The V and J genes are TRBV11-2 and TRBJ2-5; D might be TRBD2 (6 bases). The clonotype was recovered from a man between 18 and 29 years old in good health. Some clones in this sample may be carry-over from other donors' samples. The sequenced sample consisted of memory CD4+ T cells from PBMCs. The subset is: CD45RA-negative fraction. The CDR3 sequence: CASSQGLHQETQYF. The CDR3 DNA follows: TGTGCCAGCAGCCAAGGACTACACCAAGAGACCCAGTACTTC.